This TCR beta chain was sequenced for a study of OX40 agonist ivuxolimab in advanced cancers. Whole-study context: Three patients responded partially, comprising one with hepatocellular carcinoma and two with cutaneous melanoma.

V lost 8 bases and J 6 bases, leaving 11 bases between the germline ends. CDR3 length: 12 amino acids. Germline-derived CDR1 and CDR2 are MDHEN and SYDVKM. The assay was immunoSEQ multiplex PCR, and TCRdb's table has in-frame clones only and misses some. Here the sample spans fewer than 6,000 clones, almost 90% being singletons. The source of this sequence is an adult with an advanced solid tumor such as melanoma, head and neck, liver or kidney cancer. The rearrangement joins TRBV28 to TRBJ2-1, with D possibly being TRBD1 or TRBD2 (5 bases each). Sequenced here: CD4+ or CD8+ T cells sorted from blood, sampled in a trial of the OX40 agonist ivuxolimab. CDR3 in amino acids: CASQGVRNEQFF. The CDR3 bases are TGTGCCAGCCAGGGAGTTCGCAATGAGCAGTTCTTC.